Sequencing of this T cell receptor beta chain was carried out in a study of cytomegalovirus exposure and HLA in healthy donors. Germline V lookup: CDR1 SGHVS, CDR2 FNYEAQ. The V end was cut by 1 base, the J end by 4 bases, with 19 bases between. The CDR3 has 17 amino acids. The PCR contained 60 Vbeta and 13 Jbeta primers. Clones were read by immunoSEQ multiplex PCR, and TCRdb kept only the in-frame ones, dropping some. The sample has about 160,000 clones; over 60% are singletons. This clone was picked up one time. This chain connects TRBV7-6 to TRBJ2-5; D is perhaps TRBD2 (7 bases). The sequencing sample was made of PBMCs. The receptor was derived from a woman aged 25 to 45 in good health and CMV-seronegative. The CDR3 coding sequence is TGTGCCAGCAGCTTAGTGTCTCGGGGGGCCGTTCCAGAGACCCAGTACTTC. This translates into CASSLVSRGAVPETQYF.